The next 5 T cell receptor beta chains were all read from a single sample in a study of blood T cell repertoires in COVID-19. Repertoires were generated with immunoSEQ multiplex PCR, while TCRdb's copy carries only in-frame clones and drops some. The repertoire holds 220,000 or so clones, with approximately 78% as singletons. Sequences were obtained from peripheral blood. All receptors derive from a woman older than 75 with COVID-19, enrolled during active disease.

CDR3 in DNA: TGTGCCAGCAGACTACAGGGTTATGGCTACACCTTC. It translates to CASRLQGYGYTF. This chain joins TRBV12-3 or TRBV12-4 and TRBJ1-2, with a weak D call TRBD1 (6 bases). The V and J ends lost 6 bases and 5 bases respectively, with 10 bases between them. The CDR3 sequence is 12 residues long.

This clone was seen just once. The rearrangement joins TRBV19 to TRBJ1-2; D might be TRBD1 (6 bases). The CDR3 covers 13 residues. In germline, CDR1 is LNHDA, CDR2 SQIVND (reference sequence). The V end lost 4 bases, the J end lost 2 bases, and 8 bases lay between the germline ends. The CDR3 region is CASSTGQNYGYTF. The DNA for the CDR3 is TGTGCCAGTAGTACTGGACAGAACTATGGCTACACCTTC.

The V call is TRBV5-1, the J call TRBJ1-1; D is ambiguous. There are 14 residues in the CDR3. The ends were cut back, 5 bases at V and 5 bases at J, with 16 bases in the middle. Germline V gene sequence: CDR1 SGHRS, CDR2 YFSETQ. In DNA form, the CDR3 reads TGCGCCAGCAGGTCCTGGGTGGGCCGAACTGAAGCTTTCTTT. This sequence encodes CASRSWVGRTEAFF.

The table lists this clone with a count of one. The rearrangement uses TRBV7-2 and TRBJ2-5; the D is unclear. V was cut by 3 bases and J by 4 bases, with 12 bases left in between. Germline V gene lookup returns CDR1 SGHTA and CDR2 FQGNSA. CDR3 length: 14 amino acids. The CDR3, as DNA: TGTGCCAGCAGCTTTTCGCGGCAAGGAGAGACCCAGTACTTC. Protein: CASSFSRQGETQYF.

The chain employs TRBV27 and TRBJ1-5; TRBD1 agrees at 8 bases. V shed 4 bases, J shed 5 bases, and the junction held 7 bases outside the gene matches. From germline, CDR1 is MNHEY and CDR2 SMNVEV (reference sequence). CDR3 length: 15 residues. CDR3 sequence: CASSSRQGRDQPQHF. DNA for the CDR3: TGTGCCAGCAGTTCCCGACAGGGGAGGGATCAGCCCCAGCATTTT.